A selection of T cell receptor beta chains follows, all from one sample in a study of T cells expressing NK-cell markers. Reanalyzing the 5' RACE reads, TCRdb keeps one entry per CDR3 protein, without DNA. The specimen's table records roughly 390,000 distinct CDR3 sequences. The sample comprised blood T cells: a sorted CD56 or NKG2C T cell subset, CD4+ or CD8+ T cells, or bulk PBMC T cells (not recorded which). Receptors originate from a man aged 18 to 69 in good health. Both conserved end residues are part of each CDR3.

v_call: TRBV20-1
j_call: TRBJ2-3
cdr3_aa: CSARVPEWSGGTDTQYF

v_call: TRBV5-6
j_call: TRBJ1-1
cdr3_aa: CASIILGGNTEAFF

v_call: TRBV7-8
j_call: TRBJ2-5
cdr3_aa: CASSPLAGGSSVETQYF

v_call: TRBV30
j_call: TRBJ1-1
cdr3_aa: CAWSPYRVANTEAFF

v_call: TRBV7-9
j_call: TRBJ2-6
cdr3_aa: CASSLDRPSSGANVLTF

v_call: TRBV11-2
j_call: TRBJ2-6
cdr3_aa: CASSLSGGISGANVLTF

v_call: TRBV14
j_call: TRBJ2-7
cdr3_aa: CASSQDGFRNEQYF

v_call: TRBV20-1
j_call: TRBJ1-2
cdr3_aa: CSANRDGTNYGYTF

v_call: TRBV9
j_call: TRBJ2-1
cdr3_aa: CASTRGQGGGYNEQFF

v_call: TRBV7-9
j_call: TRBJ2-5
cdr3_aa: CASSLAASGKETQYF

v_call: TRBV21-1
j_call: TRBJ1-1
cdr3_aa: CASSKVLRGDGDTEAFF

v_call: TRBV7-2
j_call: TRBJ2-5
cdr3_aa: CASSLTGQLQETQYF

v_call: TRBV20-1
j_call: TRBJ1-1
cdr3_aa: CSARASGGGGGTEAFF

v_call: TRBV28
j_call: TRBJ2-1
cdr3_aa: CASTSPGGMDEQFF

v_call: TRBV7-9
j_call: TRBJ2-7
cdr3_aa: CASSTRSGVFYEQYF

v_call: TRBV18
j_call: TRBJ2-1
cdr3_aa: CASSLTSGRNNEQFF

v_call: TRBV7-8
j_call: TRBJ2-1
cdr3_aa: CASSSRGWTNEQFF

v_call: TRBV7-6
j_call: TRBJ1-1
cdr3_aa: CASSSGGAGKRTAFF

v_call: TRBV11-1
j_call: TRBJ2-5
cdr3_aa: CASSLLPGLAGGQETQYF

v_call: TRBV12-3/TRBV12-4
j_call: TRBJ1-5
cdr3_aa: CASSSPGGSRQPQHF

v_call: TRBV20-1
j_call: TRBJ1-4
cdr3_aa: CSAPEPRSEKLFF

v_call: TRBV5-8
j_call: TRBJ2-1
cdr3_aa: CASSLAGRNNEQFF

v_call: TRBV20-1
j_call: TRBJ2-7
cdr3_aa: CSASYGAYEQYF

v_call: TRBV6-1
j_call: TRBJ1-2
cdr3_aa: CASSGQGGYGYTF

v_call: TRBV29-1
j_call: TRBJ2-7
cdr3_aa: CSVEKPNYEQYF

v_call: TRBV7-9
j_call: TRBJ1-2
cdr3_aa: CASRNQGEGYGYTF

v_call: TRBV11-2
j_call: TRBJ2-1
cdr3_aa: CASSSTGGVSVEQFF

v_call: TRBV24-1
j_call: TRBJ2-2
cdr3_aa: CATNWGNTGELFF

v_call: TRBV27
j_call: TRBJ2-1
cdr3_aa: CASSPTQTGTSGGYNEQFF